This is a list of T cell receptor beta chains from one sample in a study of blood T cell repertoires in COVID-19. TCRdb's table, derived via immunoSEQ multiplex PCR, lists solely in-frame clones and lacks some. The table lists fewer than 250,000 clones, over 70% of them singletons, with approximately 7.4% in the top ten. The specimen sequenced was peripheral blood. The origin of the receptors is a woman in her fifties or sixties with acute or convalescent COVID-19. Both conserved end residues are part of each CDR3. The D gene is left open where the match is weak. For some rows the clone size is stated as once, few or many, or as a class when expanded; others skip it.

size | J | V | D | CDR3 | DNA
NA | TRBJ2-4 | TRBV2 | NA | CASTEVSAKNIQYF | TGTGCCAGCACAGAGGTCTCCGCCAAAAACATTCAGTACTTC
NA | TRBJ2-2 | TRBV28 | TRBD1 | CASSLGTGGSNTGELFF | TGTGCCAGCAGTTTAGGGACAGGGGGTTCGAACACCGGGGAGCTGTTTTTT
NA | TRBJ1-3 | TRBV6-5 | NA | CASSYDNSYSGNTIYF | TGTGCCAGCAGTTACGACAACTCCTACTCTGGAAACACCATATATTTT
NA | TRBJ2-7 | TRBV29-1 | NA | CSVEDLGEQYF | TGCAGCGTTGAAGATCTCGGGGAGCAGTACTTC
NA | TRBJ1-1 | TRBV6-6 | NA | CASSDTGINTEAFF | TGTGCCAGCAGTGACACCGGGATTAACACTGAAGCTTTCTTT
once | TRBJ2-7 | TRBV5-4 | NA | CASSLAAGQTYEQYF | TGTGCCAGCAGCTTGGCAGCGGGCCAGACCTACGAGCAGTACTTC
NA | TRBJ2-1 | TRBV4-2 | TRBD2 | CASSQAPSGGDNEQFF | TGTGCCAGCAGCCAAGCCCCTAGCGGAGGCGACAATGAGCAGTTCTTC
NA | TRBJ1-1 | TRBV28 | NA | CASSLIHGGAGTEAFF | TGTGCCAGCAGTTTAATACACGGGGGAGCGGGCACTGAAGCTTTCTTT
NA | TRBJ2-2 | TRBV19 | NA | CASSIPYTGELFF | TGTGCCAGTAGTATCCCGTACACCGGGGAGCTGTTTTTT
NA | TRBJ2-2 | TRBV5-4 | NA | CASSLGMFF | TGTGCCAGCAGCTTGGGTATGTTTTTT
once | TRBJ1-6 | TRBV27 | NA | CASSSTDSFYSPLHF | TGTGCCAGCAGTTCCACGGACAGTTTTTATTCACCCCTCCACTTT
NA | TRBJ2-1 | TRBV12-3/TRBV12-4 | TRBD2 | CASSLGRTGGQFF | TGTGCCAGCAGTTTGGGGCGAACGGGGGGGCAGTTCTTC
NA | TRBJ2-1 | TRBV21-1 | NA | CAPPGTGGRWFF | TGTGCCCCCCCCGGGACAGGGGGCAGGTGGTTCTTC
NA | TRBJ2-7 | TRBV5-5 | NA | CASRFGGVLSEQYF | TGTGCCAGCAGGTTTGGAGGGGTTCTTAGCGAGCAGTACTTC
NA | TRBJ2-7 | TRBV7-6 | TRBD1 | CASSPWDRGLKGEQYF | TGTGCCAGCAGCCCCTGGGACAGGGGGCTGAAAGGCGAGCAGTACTTC
NA | TRBJ1-2 | TRBV29-1 | NA | CSVEEASVPGYTF | TGCAGCGTTGAAGAAGCGTCTGTCCCTGGCTACACCTTC
NA | TRBJ2-7 | TRBV12-3/TRBV12-4 | NA | CASSDRYEQYF | TGTGCCAGCAGCGACAGGTACGAGCAGTACTTC
NA | TRBJ1-1 | TRBV19 | NA | CASSTAGVPTGFF | TGTGCCAGTAGTACCGCGGGGGTCCCCACGGGTTTCTTT
NA | TRBJ1-1 | TRBV21-1 | NA | CASSPVKGTYLNTEAFF | TGTGCCAGCAGCCCGGTTAAGGGGACTTATTTGAACACTGAAGCTTTCTTT
NA | TRBJ2-6 | TRBV19 | NA | CASRTFRGLSSGANVLTF | TGTGCCAGTAGGACCTTTCGCGGGCTGAGCTCTGGGGCCAACGTCCTGACTTTC
NA | TRBJ2-3 | TRBV19 | TRBD2 | CASSVGLAGPTDTQYF | TGTGCCAGTAGTGTTGGACTAGCGGGACCCACAGATACGCAGTATTTT
few | TRBJ1-5 | TRBV18 | NA | CASSPSGQNQPQHF | TGTGCCAGCTCACCTTCGGGACAAAATCAGCCCCAGCATTTT
NA | TRBJ2-5 | TRBV20-1 | NA | CSASRLAKGGTPQETQYF | TGCAGTGCTAGTCGCCTAGCTAAAGGAGGTACCCCCCAAGAGACCCAGTACTTC
NA | TRBJ2-7 | TRBV27 | TRBD1 | CASSSGTGAAYEQYF | TGTGCCAGCAGTTCTGGGACAGGGGCGGCCTACGAGCAGTACTTC
NA | TRBJ1-6 | TRBV6-5 | NA | CASRTGFYNSPLHF | TGTGCCAGCAGAACAGGGTTCTATAATTCACCCCTCCACTTT
NA | TRBJ1-1 | TRBV28 | NA | CASSLDTYTEAFF | TGTGCCAGCAGTTTAGACACCTACACTGAAGCTTTCTTT
NA | TRBJ2-7 | TRBV2 | TRBD2 | CASKERETSYEQYF | TGTGCCAGCAAGGAGCGGGAGACCTCCTACGAGCAGTACTTC
once | TRBJ2-3 | TRBV10-3 | NA | CAVRGDSALSSTDTQYF | TGTGCCGTCCGAGGGGACTCGGCCCTCTCTAGCACAGATACGCAGTATTTT
NA | TRBJ2-2 | TRBV5-4 | NA | CVVAEDTGELFF | TGTGTAGTAGCGGAAGACACCGGGGAGCTGTTTTTT
NA | TRBJ2-7 | TRBV27 | TRBD1 | CASSPLDRDYEQYF | TGTGCCAGCAGCCCCCTCGACAGGGACTACGAGCAGTACTTC
once | TRBJ2-2 | TRBV29-1 | NA | CSVEDWAQGLRTGELFF | TGCAGCGTTGAAGATTGGGCGCAGGGGTTGAGAACCGGGGAGCTGTTTTTT
NA | TRBJ2-7 | TRBV6-5 | NA | CASSYGRGYEQYF | TGTGCCAGCAGTTACGGCAGGGGCTACGAGCAGTACTTC
NA | TRBJ2-1 | TRBV4-1 | TRBD2 | CASSQLGLAVNEQFF | TGCGCCAGCAGCCAACTCGGACTAGCGGTTAATGAGCAGTTCTTC
many | TRBJ1-5 | TRBV30 | NA | CAWSVRGQPQHF | TGTGCCTGGAGTGTACGGGGTCAGCCCCAGCATTTT
NA | TRBJ2-7 | TRBV3-1/TRBV3-2 | NA | CASSHRDSYEQYF | TGTGCCAGCAGCCACCGGGATTCCTACGAGCAGTACTTC
once | TRBJ1-2 | TRBV28 | NA | CAGGGNYGYTF | TGTGCCGGGGGGGGGAACTATGGCTACACCTTC
NA | TRBJ2-1 | TRBV10-3 | NA | CAISESDASTFYNEQFF | TGTGCCATCAGTGAGTCAGATGCGAGCACCTTCTACAATGAGCAGTTCTTC
NA | TRBJ2-2 | TRBV7-6 | NA | CASSLASTGELFF | TGTGCCAGCAGCTTAGCCAGCACCGGGGAGCTGTTTTTT
NA | TRBJ2-5 | TRBV2 | TRBD2 | CASLSGRSLSWQETQYF | TGTGCCAGTCTTAGCGGGAGGTCCCTCTCTTGGCAAGAGACCCAGTACTTC
once | TRBJ2-1 | TRBV19 | NA | CASSIKLAGNEQFF | TGTGCCAGTAGTATAAAACTAGCTGGCAATGAGCAGTTCTTC
NA | TRBJ2-1 | TRBV4-1 | TRBD1 | CASSQHSSGTAYNEQFF | TGCGCCAGCAGCCAGCACTCATCCGGGACAGCGTACAATGAGCAGTTCTTC